Listed below are T cell receptor beta chains from one sample, sequenced in a study of CD8 T cells in Susac syndrome. TCRdb reprocessed the immunoSEQ multiplex PCR reads via MiXCR and lists one record per CDR3 protein. The sample lists over 95,000 distinct CDR3 sequences; approximately 90% were seen once. The sequencing sample was made of CD8+ T cells from PBMCs. The receptor set was obtained from a human donor in good health. Each CDR3 is given with its conserved first and last residue. A D gene is named only where the DNA matches it firmly. Clone size is shown for a subset of rows, as once, few, many or a class of expanded clone.

v_gene	abundance	j_gene	d_gene	CDR3nt	CDR3aa
TRBV5-1	-	TRBJ1-4	TRBD1	TGCGCCAGCAGCATACAGGGGTTGGATGAAAAACTGTTTTTT	CASSIQGLDEKLFF
TRBV7-2	-	TRBJ2-5	-	TGTGCCAGCAGGGAAGGTGGACGAGAGACCCAGTACTTC	CASREGGRETQYF
TRBV9	-	TRBJ2-3	-	TGTGCCAGCAGCGTAGATTTCGGCGGAGGCACAGATACGCAGTATTTT	CASSVDFGGGTDTQYF
TRBV6-2/TRBV6-3	-	TRBJ2-2	TRBD1	TGTGCCAGCAGTTCCGGGACAGACAACACCGGGGAGCTGTTTTTT	CASSSGTDNTGELFF
TRBV18	-	TRBJ2-6	TRBD1	TGTGCCAGCTCACCGGGACAGGTGACCTCTGGGGCCAACGTCCTGACTTTC	CASSPGQVTSGANVLTF
TRBV2	-	TRBJ2-7	-	TGTGCCAGTGGGGGGACAGCTTCCTACGAGCAGTACTTC	CASGGTASYEQYF
TRBV6-5	-	TRBJ2-3	-	TGTGCCAGCAGCTCACCGACACGACGCGGTACGCAGTATTTT	CASSSPTRRGTQYF
TRBV6-1	-	TRBJ2-3	TRBD2	TGTGCCAGCAGGATGGAGGTGGGGGGGTCGAGAGATACGCAGTATTTT	CASRMEVGGSRDTQYF
TRBV3-1	-	TRBJ1-1	-	TGTGCCAGCAGCCAAGTTGAGAGAACTGAAGCTTTCTTT	CASSQVERTEAFF
TRBV3-1	-	TRBJ1-2	-	TGTGCCAGCAGCCAAGAACTTACGGGGGTAGACTATGGCTACACCTTC	CASSQELTGVDYGYTF
TRBV2	-	TRBJ1-6	-	TGTGCCAGCAGTGAAGCGGGGCAACTTTCACCCCTCCACTTT	CASSEAGQLSPLHF
TRBV5-6	-	TRBJ2-2	-	TGTGCCAGCAGGGGAACAGGGACGAACACCGGGGAGCTGTTTTTT	CASRGTGTNTGELFF
TRBV29-1	-	TRBJ2-7	TRBD1	TGCAGCGTTGAAAAGACAGGGGGCTACGAGCAGTACTTC	CSVEKTGGYEQYF
TRBV19	-	TRBJ1-5	TRBD1	TGTGCCAGTAGTGCCACAGGACAGGGGCAGCCCCAGCATTTT	CASSATGQGQPQHF
TRBV29-1	-	TRBJ2-1	TRBD1	TGCAGCCTTTTCACAGGGGGCGTGGGCGATGAGCAGTTCTTC	CSLFTGGVGDEQFF
TRBV5-1	-	TRBJ2-3	TRBD2	TGCGCCAGCAGCTTGGGTACTAGCGCAGATACGCAGTATTTT	CASSLGTSADTQYF
TRBV29-1	-	TRBJ1-2	-	TGCAGCGTTGATGAGTACGGGGATGGCTACACCTTC	CSVDEYGDGYTF
TRBV6-2/TRBV6-3	-	TRBJ2-7	TRBD1	TGTGCCAGCACAAGACAGGGACGGGAGCAGTACTTC	CASTRQGREQYF
TRBV7-9	-	TRBJ2-1	TRBD1	TGTGCCAGCAGCCCCCGAGACATACAGGGGGCTGGCAATGAGCAGTTCTTC	CASSPRDIQGAGNEQFF
TRBV10-3	-	TRBJ1-2	TRBD1	TGTGCCATCAGTGCTGACAGGGACCCCACCTTC	CAISADRDPTF
TRBV20-1	once	TRBJ2-1	TRBD2	TGCAGTGCTAAAGGAGCGGGAGGAGAAGGGAGCTCCTACAATGAGCAGTTCTTC	CSAKGAGGEGSSYNEQFF
TRBV27	-	TRBJ1-2	-	TGTGCCAGCAGTCCCCAGGGCTACTATGGCTACACCTTC	CASSPQGYYGYTF
TRBV27	-	TRBJ2-7	TRBD1	TGTGCCAGCCGGGCAGAGGACAGGGTCCACGAGCAGTACTTC	CASRAEDRVHEQYF
TRBV11-1	-	TRBJ2-1	TRBD1	TGTGCCATCCAGACAGGGGTGGGGCAGTTCTTC	CAIQTGVGQFF
TRBV7-2	once	TRBJ1-1	TRBD1	TGTGCCAGCAGCCCCACAGGGGTCACTGAAGCTTTCTTT	CASSPTGVTEAFF
TRBV19	-	TRBJ2-2	-	TGTGCCAGTAATGTCGGGCCTGCGAGAACCGGGGAGCTGTTTTTT	CASNVGPARTGELFF
TRBV7-3	-	TRBJ2-1	-	TGTGCCAGCAGCTTAACGCGGAGCTCCTACAATGAGCAGTTCTTC	CASSLTRSSYNEQFF
TRBV7-2	-	TRBJ1-2	TRBD1	TGTGCCAGCAGCTTAGCTGACAGGGGCTATGGCTACACCTTC	CASSLADRGYGYTF
TRBV5-6	-	TRBJ1-5	-	TGTGCCAGCAGCTTGCTGGGCTCCGATCAGCCCCAGCATTTT	CASSLLGSDQPQHF
TRBV20-1	-	TRBJ1-1	-	TGCAGTGCTAGAGATATCTTGGGAGGGGGGAACACTGAAGCTTTCTTT	CSARDILGGGNTEAFF
TRBV28	-	TRBJ1-1	-	TGTGCCAGCAGTTTTGAACAGGACACTGAAGCTTTCTTT	CASSFEQDTEAFF
TRBV4-2	-	TRBJ2-7	TRBD2	TGTGCCAGCAGCCAGGGGACTAGGGCCTACGAGCAGTACTTC	CASSQGTRAYEQYF
TRBV30	-	TRBJ1-2	-	TGTGCCTGGAGGCTGACCTATGGCTACACCTTC	CAWRLTYGYTF
TRBV6-1	-	TRBJ1-1	-	TGTGCCAGCAAAGGACAGCCAATGAACACTGAAGCTTTCTTT	CASKGQPMNTEAFF
TRBV6-5	-	TRBJ1-5	TRBD1	TGTGCCAGCAGTTCCTACGGGACAGGGGCTCATAGCAATCAGCCCCAGCATTTT	CASSSYGTGAHSNQPQHF
TRBV7-2	-	TRBJ2-2	-	TGTGCCAGCAGCTTAGAGAACGGGTCCGGGGAGCTGTTTTTT	CASSLENGSGELFF
TRBV30	-	TRBJ1-6	-	TGTGCCTGGAGTGTCCGCAGGGATAATTCACCCCTCCACTTT	CAWSVRRDNSPLHF
TRBV11-1	-	TRBJ1-1	-	TGTGCCAGCAGAGCGGACGCCCTGAACACTGAAGCTTTCTTT	CASRADALNTEAFF
TRBV7-2	-	TRBJ1-2	-	TGTGCCAGCAGCTTAGGAGGTATCCGGGGCTACACCTTC	CASSLGGIRGYTF
TRBV12-3/TRBV12-4	-	TRBJ2-3	-	TGTGCCAGCAGTTTAGCCCTGGGACTCAACACAGATACGCAGTATTTT	CASSLALGLNTDTQYF
TRBV20-1	once	TRBJ1-1	-	TGCAGTGCTAGAGGATACTTTGGGACGGGGGACACTGAAGCTTTCTTT	CSARGYFGTGDTEAFF
TRBV5-1	-	TRBJ2-1	-	TGCGCCAGCAGTCAAACTGTCGGGAAAGAGCAGTTCTTC	CASSQTVGKEQFF
TRBV6-6	-	TRBJ2-7	-	TGTGCCAGCACCGAGACTTGGGGTTACGAGCAGTACTTC	CASTETWGYEQYF
TRBV12-2	-	TRBJ2-7	-	TGTGCAAGTCGCTTATTTATCAGTTCCGAGCAGTACTTC	CASRLFISSEQYF
TRBV5-1	-	TRBJ2-1	-	TGCGCCAGCAGCTTGCCAGGGAGGAGAAGCAATGAGCAGTTCTTC	CASSLPGRRSNEQFF
TRBV5-1	-	TRBJ1-5	TRBD1	TGCGCCAGCAGCCGAGGGGACAGGGATTATCAGCCCCAGCATTTT	CASSRGDRDYQPQHF
TRBV7-2	-	TRBJ2-2	-	TGTGCCAGCAGCCAACAGGGAGTAAACACCGGGGAGCTGTTTTTT	CASSQQGVNTGELFF
TRBV5-4	-	TRBJ2-2	-	TGTGCCAGCAGCTTCGTCAGCGGGTGGAGCACCGGGGAGCTGTTTTTT	CASSFVSGWSTGELFF
TRBV20-1	-	TRBJ1-1	-	TGCAGTGCTAGAGGTCCAGGGACCCCTGAAGCTTTCTTT	CSARGPGTPEAFF
TRBV5-6	once	TRBJ2-5	TRBD1	TGTGCCAGCAGCCAAAGGACAGGGAATCCCCAAGAGACCCAGTACTTC	CASSQRTGNPQETQYF
TRBV6-5	-	TRBJ2-7	-	TGTGCCAGCGCCCGTGGACACCAATACGAGCAGTACTTC	CASARGHQYEQYF
TRBV7-3	-	TRBJ2-3	-	TGTGCCAGCAGCTTATATCCAGCGGAGACCACAGATACGCAGTATTTT	CASSLYPAETTDTQYF
TRBV29-1	-	TRBJ2-5	TRBD1	TGCAGCGTGGGTGGGGGACAGCAAGAGACCCAGTACTTC	CSVGGGQQETQYF
TRBV6-2/TRBV6-3	-	TRBJ2-7	TRBD2	TGTGCCAGCAGTAAACAACTATCCGGGACTAGCGGGACCTTGTTGCGCGAGCAGTACTTC	CASSKQLSGTSGTLLREQYF
TRBV7-8	-	TRBJ1-1	-	TGTGCCAGCAGCTTAGGACAGGACATGAACACTGAAGCTTTCTTT	CASSLGQDMNTEAFF